Only a few counts were recorded for the clone carrying this T cell receptor beta chain. This CDR3 comprises 15 residues. CDR1 and CDR2 from the germline V gene are MDHEN and SYDVKM. J gave up 4 bases and V 6 bases, and 10 bases lay outside the gene matches. The data were taken from a study of immune evolution from preneoplasia to lung adenocarcinoma. The repertoire was sequenced with immunoSEQ multiplex PCR; TCRdb's copy has only in-frame clones and lacks some. The sample includes about 16,000 clones, less than 90% seen only once; the top ten take approximately 2.8%. The sequence derives from a person aged 70 to 79 with invasive lung adenocarcinoma. Sequencing input: FFPE invasive lung adenocarcinoma tissue. The chain has TRBV28 and TRBJ2-5; 8 bases are shared with TRBD1. The CDR3 protein is CASRPVTGARETQYF. As DNA, the CDR3 is TGTGCCAGCAGACCGGTGACAGGGGCAAGAGAGACCCAGTACTTC.